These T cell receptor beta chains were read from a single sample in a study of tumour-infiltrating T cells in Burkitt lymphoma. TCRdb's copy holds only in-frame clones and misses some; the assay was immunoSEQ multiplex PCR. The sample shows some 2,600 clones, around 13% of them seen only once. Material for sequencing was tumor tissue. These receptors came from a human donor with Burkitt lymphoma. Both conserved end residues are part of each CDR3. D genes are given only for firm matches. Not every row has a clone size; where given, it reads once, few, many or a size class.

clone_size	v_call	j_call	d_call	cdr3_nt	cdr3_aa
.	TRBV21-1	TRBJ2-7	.	TGTGCCAGCAGCTCCCGACTAGCGGGGACCTTCTACGAGCAGTACTTC	CASSSRLAGTFYEQYF
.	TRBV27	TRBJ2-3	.	TGTGCCAGCAGTTTGGAGGGACGGGTTAGCACAGATACGCAGTATTTT	CASSLEGRVSTDTQYF
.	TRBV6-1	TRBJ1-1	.	TGTGCCAGCAGTGGAGGTGTTGAGGGCACTGAAGCTTTCTTT	CASSGGVEGTEAFF
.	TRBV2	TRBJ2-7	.	TGTGCCAGCAGTGAAGTCCAAGGGGGGCTTGGGTACGAGCAGTACTTC	CASSEVQGGLGYEQYF
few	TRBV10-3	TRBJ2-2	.	TGTGCCATCAGGCGGCGGCTCAACACCGGGGAGCTGTTTTTT	CAIRRRLNTGELFF
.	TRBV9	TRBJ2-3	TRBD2	TGTGCCAGCAGCGTCGGACTAGCGGACTCCACAGATACGCAGTATTTT	CASSVGLADSTDTQYF
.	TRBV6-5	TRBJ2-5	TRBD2	TGTGCCAGCACCCATAGCGGGTACGAGACCCAGTACTTC	CASTHSGYETQYF
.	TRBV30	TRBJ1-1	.	TGTGCCTGGACAGAAGGGAACACTGAAGCTTTCTTT	CAWTEGNTEAFF
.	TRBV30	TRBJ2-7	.	TGTGCCTGGAGTGATTACGGATCCGACGAGCAGTACTTC	CAWSDYGSDEQYF
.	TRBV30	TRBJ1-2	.	TGTGCCAGCCGGGACGGTGGCTACACCTTC	CASRDGGYTF
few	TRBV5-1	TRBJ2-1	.	TGCGCCAGCAGCTTGACAGGGGGGGGCTCCTACAATGAGCAGTTCTTC	CASSLTGGGSYNEQFF
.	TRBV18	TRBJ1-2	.	TGTGCCAGCTCACCGGCAGGGAGCTATGGCTACACCTTC	CASSPAGSYGYTF
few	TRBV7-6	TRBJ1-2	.	TGTGCCAGCAGCCCCGAACGGTTGGGCCCCTATGGCTACACCTTC	CASSPERLGPYGYTF
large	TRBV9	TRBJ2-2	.	TGTGCCAGCAGGGGGGGGCTGGACACCGGGGAGCTGTTTTTT	CASRGGLDTGELFF
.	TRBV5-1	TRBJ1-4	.	TGCGCCAGCAGCTCACAGGGTATCAGTAATGAAAAACTGTTTTTT	CASSSQGISNEKLFF
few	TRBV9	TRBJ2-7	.	TGTGCCAGCAGCGTAGGGTTCGTGGCAGGGGAGGAGCAGTACTTC	CASSVGFVAGEEQYF
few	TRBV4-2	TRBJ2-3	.	TGTGCCAGCAGCCAAGATCGACTGTCTGATACGCAGTATTTT	CASSQDRLSDTQYF
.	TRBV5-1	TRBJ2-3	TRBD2	TGCGCCAGCAGCTTGGTGAGCGGGGCCTACACAGATACGCAGTATTTT	CASSLVSGAYTDTQYF
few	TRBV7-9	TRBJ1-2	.	TGTGCCAGCAGCTCCCCCCGGGAGAACTATGGCTACACCTTC	CASSSPRENYGYTF
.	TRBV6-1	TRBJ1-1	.	TGTGCCAGCAGTGTTGGCAGGGGCACTGAAGCTTTCTTT	CASSVGRGTEAFF